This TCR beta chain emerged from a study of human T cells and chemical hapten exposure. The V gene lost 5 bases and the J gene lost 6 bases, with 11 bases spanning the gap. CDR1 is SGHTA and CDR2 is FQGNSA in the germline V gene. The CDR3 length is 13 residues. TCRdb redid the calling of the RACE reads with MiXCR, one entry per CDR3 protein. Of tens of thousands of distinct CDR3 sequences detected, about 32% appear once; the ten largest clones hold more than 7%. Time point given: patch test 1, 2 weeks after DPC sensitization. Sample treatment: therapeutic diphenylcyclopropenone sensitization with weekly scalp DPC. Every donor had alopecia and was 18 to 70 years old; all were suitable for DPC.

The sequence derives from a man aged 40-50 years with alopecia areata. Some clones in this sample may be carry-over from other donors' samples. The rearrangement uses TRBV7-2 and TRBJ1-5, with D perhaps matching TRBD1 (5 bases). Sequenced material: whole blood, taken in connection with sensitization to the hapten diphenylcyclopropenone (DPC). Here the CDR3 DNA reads TGTGCCAGCAGCCGCAGGGCGGGTCAGCCCCAGCATTTT. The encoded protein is CASSRRAGQPQHF. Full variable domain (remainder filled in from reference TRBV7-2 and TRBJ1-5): GAGVSQSPSNKVTEKGKDVELRCDPISGHTALYWYRQSLGQGLEFLIYFQGNSAPDKSGLPSDRFSAERTGGSVSTLTIQRTQQEDSAVYLCASSRRAGQPQHFGDGTRLSIL.